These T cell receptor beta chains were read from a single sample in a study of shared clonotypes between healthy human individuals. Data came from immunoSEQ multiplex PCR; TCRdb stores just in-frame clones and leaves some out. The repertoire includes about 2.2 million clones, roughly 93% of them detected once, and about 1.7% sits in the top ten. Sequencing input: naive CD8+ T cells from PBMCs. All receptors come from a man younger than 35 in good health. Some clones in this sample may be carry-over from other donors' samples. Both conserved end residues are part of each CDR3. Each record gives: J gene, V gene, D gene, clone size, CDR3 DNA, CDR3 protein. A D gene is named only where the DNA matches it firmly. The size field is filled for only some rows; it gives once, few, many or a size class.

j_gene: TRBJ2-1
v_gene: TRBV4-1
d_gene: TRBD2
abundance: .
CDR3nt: TGCGCCAGCAGCCAAGACCTCAGCGGGAGGGCCAACAATGAGCAGTTCTTC
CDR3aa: CASSQDLSGRANNEQFF

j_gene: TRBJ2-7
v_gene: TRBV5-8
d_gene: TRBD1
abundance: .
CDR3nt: TGTGCCAGCAGCTTGCGGCAAAGTAGGACAGGGTTTCTGATCGAGCAGTACTTC
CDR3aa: CASSLRQSRTGFLIEQYF

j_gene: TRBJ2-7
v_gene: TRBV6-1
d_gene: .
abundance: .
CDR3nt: TGTGCCAGCAGTGAAGCGTTCACGGTCCGCTACGAGCAGTACTTC
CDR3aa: CASSEAFTVRYEQYF

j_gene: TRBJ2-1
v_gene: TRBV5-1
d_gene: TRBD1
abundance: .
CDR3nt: TGCGCCAGCAGACTATGGGACAGTAACACAAATGAGCAGTTCTTC
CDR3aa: CASRLWDSNTNEQFF

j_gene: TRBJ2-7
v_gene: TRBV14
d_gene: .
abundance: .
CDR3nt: TGTGCCAGCAGCCAAGAGGTGTCGGCCCTCTACGAGCAGTACTTC
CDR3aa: CASSQEVSALYEQYF

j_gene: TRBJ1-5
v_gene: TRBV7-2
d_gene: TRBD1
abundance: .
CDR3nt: TGTGCCAGCAGCGAAGGACAGGCGCAGCCCCAGCATTTT
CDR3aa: CASSEGQAQPQHF

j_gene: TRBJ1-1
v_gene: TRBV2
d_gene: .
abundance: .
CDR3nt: TGTGCCAGCGCGGATGGGCGGTACACTGAAGCTTTCTTT
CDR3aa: CASADGRYTEAFF

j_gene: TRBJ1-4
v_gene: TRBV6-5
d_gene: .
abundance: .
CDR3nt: TGTGCCAGCAGTTCCTCTAATGAAAAACTGTTTTTT
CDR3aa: CASSSSNEKLFF

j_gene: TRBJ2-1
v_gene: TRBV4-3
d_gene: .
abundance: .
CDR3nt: TGCGCCAGCAGCCAAGATGCGGGCTCGTACAATGAGCAGTTCTTC
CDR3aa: CASSQDAGSYNEQFF

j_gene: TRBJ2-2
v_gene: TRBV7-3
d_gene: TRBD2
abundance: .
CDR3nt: TGTGCCAGCAGCCCGGGGACTAGCGGGAAGACGGCGAACACCGGGGAGCTGTTTTTT
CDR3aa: CASSPGTSGKTANTGELFF

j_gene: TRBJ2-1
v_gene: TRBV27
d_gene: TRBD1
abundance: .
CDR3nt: TGTGCCAGCAGTAACCTTGACAGGGGCAGCTCCTACAATGAGCAGTTCTTC
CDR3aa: CASSNLDRGSSYNEQFF

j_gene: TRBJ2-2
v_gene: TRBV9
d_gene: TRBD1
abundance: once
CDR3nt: TGTGCCAGCAGCGTAGAGGGGGCCACCGGGGAGCTGTTTTTT
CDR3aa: CASSVEGATGELFF

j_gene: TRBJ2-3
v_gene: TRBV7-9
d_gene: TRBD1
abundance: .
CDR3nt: TGTGCCAGCAGCTTATTAGGGACAGATGGCACAGATACGCAGTATTTT
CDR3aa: CASSLLGTDGTDTQYF

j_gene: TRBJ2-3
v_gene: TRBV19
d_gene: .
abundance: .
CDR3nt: TGTGCCAGTAGTATAGGTACTAGCAGCACAGATACGCAGTATTTT
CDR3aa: CASSIGTSSTDTQYF

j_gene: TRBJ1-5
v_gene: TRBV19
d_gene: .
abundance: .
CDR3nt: TGTGCCAGTAGTATAGGTCTTCGGGGCCCAGAGTATAGCAATCAGCCCCAGCATTTT
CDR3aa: CASSIGLRGPEYSNQPQHF

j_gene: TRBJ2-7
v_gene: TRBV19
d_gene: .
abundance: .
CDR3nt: TGTGCCAGTAGTATTGCGGGCAGCTCCTACGAGCAGTACTTC
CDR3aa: CASSIAGSSYEQYF

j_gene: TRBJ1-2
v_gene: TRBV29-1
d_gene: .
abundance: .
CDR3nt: TGCAGCGTTGTGGGAGGGGGGGATAGCTATGGCTACACCTTC
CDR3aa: CSVVGGGDSYGYTF

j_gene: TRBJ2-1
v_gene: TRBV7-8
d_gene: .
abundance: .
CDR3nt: TGTGCCAGCAGCTTAAAATTTGCCTCAACGCGCTCCTACAATGAGCAGTTCTTC
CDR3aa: CASSLKFASTRSYNEQFF

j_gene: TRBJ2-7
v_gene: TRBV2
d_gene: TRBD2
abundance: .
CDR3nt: TGTGCCAGCAGTGACCCCGCCGGGACTAGCAGTTACGAGCAGTACTTC
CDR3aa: CASSDPAGTSSYEQYF

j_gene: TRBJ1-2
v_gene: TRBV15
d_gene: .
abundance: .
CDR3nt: TGTGCCACGGGGGCTAAGACACTCTATGGCTACACCTTC
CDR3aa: CATGAKTLYGYTF

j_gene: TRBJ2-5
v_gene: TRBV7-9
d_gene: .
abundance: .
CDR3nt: TGTGCCAGCACCCCCAGGGGGCCAATGGCGGGAGTTACGTACTTC
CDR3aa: CASTPRGPMAGVTYF

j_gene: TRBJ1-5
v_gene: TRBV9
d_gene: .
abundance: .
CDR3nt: TGTGCCAGCAGCGGCTCAGGTCTCAGCAATCAGCCCCAGCATTTT
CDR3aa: CASSGSGLSNQPQHF

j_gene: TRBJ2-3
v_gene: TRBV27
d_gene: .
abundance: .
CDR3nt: TGTGCCAGCAGCGAATACAGCACAGATACGCAGTATTTT
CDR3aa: CASSEYSTDTQYF

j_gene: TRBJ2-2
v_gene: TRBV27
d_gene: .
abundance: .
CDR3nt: TGTGCCAGTAGTTGGGGGGCAGGTGCCGACTGGGGCACCGGGGAGCTGTTTTTT
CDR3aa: CASSWGAGADWGTGELFF

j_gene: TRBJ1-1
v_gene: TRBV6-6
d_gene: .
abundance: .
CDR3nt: TGTGCCAGCAGTAACCGGGAGGCTAAAGCTTTCTTT
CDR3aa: CASSNREAKAFF

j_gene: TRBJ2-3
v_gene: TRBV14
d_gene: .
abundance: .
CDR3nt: TGTGCCAGCAGCCAAGAAGTTTTCGGACTGAACACAGATACGCAGTATTTT
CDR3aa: CASSQEVFGLNTDTQYF

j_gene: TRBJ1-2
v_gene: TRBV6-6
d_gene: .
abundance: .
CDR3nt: TGTGCCAGCAGTTACTCGACAGCAACTAACTATGGCTACACCTTC
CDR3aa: CASSYSTATNYGYTF

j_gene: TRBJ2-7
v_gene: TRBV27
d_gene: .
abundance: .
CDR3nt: TGTGCCAGCAGCCCGAACACCTACGAGCAGTACTTC
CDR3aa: CASSPNTYEQYF

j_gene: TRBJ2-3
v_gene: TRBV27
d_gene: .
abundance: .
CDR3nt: TGTGCCAGCAGCGCAAGTAGTGGCCCGCTTCTCACAGATACGCAGTATTTT
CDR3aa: CASSASSGPLLTDTQYF

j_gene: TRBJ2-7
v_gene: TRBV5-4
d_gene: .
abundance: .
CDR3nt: TGTGCCAGCAGCCATAACTCGGTAGGGGAGCAGTACTTC
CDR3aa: CASSHNSVGEQYF

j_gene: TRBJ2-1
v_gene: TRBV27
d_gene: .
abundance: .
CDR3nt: TGTGCCAGCAGTCCATCGGGTGGAGACAATGAGCAGTTCTTC
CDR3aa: CASSPSGGDNEQFF

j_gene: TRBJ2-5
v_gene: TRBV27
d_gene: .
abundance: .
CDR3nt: TGTGCCAGCAGTTACCTTGAGACCCAGTACTTC
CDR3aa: CASSYLETQYF

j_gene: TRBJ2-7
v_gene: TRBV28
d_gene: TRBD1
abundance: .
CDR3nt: TGTGCCAGCAGACCCCGGGACAGCTACTACGAGCAGTACTTC
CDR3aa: CASRPRDSYYEQYF

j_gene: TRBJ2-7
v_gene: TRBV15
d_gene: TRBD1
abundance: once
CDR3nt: TGTGCCACCAGCAGAGAACAGGGGGGCTCCTACGAGCAGTACTTC
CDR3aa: CATSREQGGSYEQYF

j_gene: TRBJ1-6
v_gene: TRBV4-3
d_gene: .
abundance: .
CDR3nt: TGCGCCAGCAGCCAAGCCGACAGCCAACTTGCACCCCTCCACTTT
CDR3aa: CASSQADSQLAPLHF

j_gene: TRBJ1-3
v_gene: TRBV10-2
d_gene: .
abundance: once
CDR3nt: TGCGCCAGCAGCCCGGCAGGGGTTTCTGGAAACACCATATATTTT
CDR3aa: CASSPAGVSGNTIYF

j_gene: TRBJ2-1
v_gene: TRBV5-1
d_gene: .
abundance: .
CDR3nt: TGCGCCAGCAGCCCGAGTAGGACCACAATACACAATGAGCAGTTCTTC
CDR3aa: CASSPSRTTIHNEQFF

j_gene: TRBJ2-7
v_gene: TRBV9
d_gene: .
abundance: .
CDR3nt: TGTGCCAGCAGCGTAGGGGGTAGCGCCAGCTCCTACGAGCAGTACTTC
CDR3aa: CASSVGGSASSYEQYF

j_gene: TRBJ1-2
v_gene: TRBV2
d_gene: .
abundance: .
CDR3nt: TGTGCCAGCAGTCAGACCGAAACTAACTATGGCTACACCTTC
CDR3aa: CASSQTETNYGYTF

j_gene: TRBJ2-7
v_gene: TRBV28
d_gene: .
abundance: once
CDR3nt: TGTGCCAGCAGTAACGGAAACTACGAGCAGTACTTC
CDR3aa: CASSNGNYEQYF

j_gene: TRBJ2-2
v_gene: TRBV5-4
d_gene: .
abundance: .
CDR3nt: TGTGCCAGCAGCTCCATCACAGGGTTGAGCGGGGAGCTGTTTTTT
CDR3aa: CASSSITGLSGELFF

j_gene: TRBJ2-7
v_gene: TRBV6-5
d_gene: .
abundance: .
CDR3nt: TGTGCCAGCAGGTCGCGGGACAAGCCCTACGAGCAGTACTTC
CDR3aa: CASRSRDKPYEQYF

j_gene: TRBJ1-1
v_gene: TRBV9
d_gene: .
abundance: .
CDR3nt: TGTGCCAGCAGCGCGCAGGGTTTCGGCACTGAAGCTTTCTTT
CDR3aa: CASSAQGFGTEAFF

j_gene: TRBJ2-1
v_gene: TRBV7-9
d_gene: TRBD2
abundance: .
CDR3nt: TGTGCCAGCAGGTACCTACTAGCGGATTACAATGAGCAGTTCTTC
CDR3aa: CASRYLLADYNEQFF

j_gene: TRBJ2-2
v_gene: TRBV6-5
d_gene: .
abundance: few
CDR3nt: TGTGCCAGCAGTTACTCAGGGTTGAACACCGGGGAGCTGTTTTTT
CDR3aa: CASSYSGLNTGELFF

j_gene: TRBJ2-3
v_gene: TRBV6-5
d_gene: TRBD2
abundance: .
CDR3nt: TGTGCCAGCAGTTACTCGACTAGCGGAGGCACAGATACGCAGTATTTT
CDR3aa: CASSYSTSGGTDTQYF

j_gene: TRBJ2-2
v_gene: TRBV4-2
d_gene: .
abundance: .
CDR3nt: TGTGCCAGCAGCCAATTAGATATCCCAGCCGGGGAGCTGTTTTTT
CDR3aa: CASSQLDIPAGELFF

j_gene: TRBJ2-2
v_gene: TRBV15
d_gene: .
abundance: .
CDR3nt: TGTGCCACCAGCAGACAGGGAAGGATCACGGGGGAGCTGTTTTTT
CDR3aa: CATSRQGRITGELFF

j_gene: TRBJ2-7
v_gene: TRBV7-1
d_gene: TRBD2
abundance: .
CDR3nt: TGTGCCAGCAGCTGGTGGACTAGCGGGTTTTCCTACGAGCAGTACTTC
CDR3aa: CASSWWTSGFSYEQYF

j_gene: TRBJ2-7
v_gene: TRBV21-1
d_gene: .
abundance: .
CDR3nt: TGTGCCAGCAGGGGACTAGCGGAGGGCAACGAGCAGTACTTC
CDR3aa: CASRGLAEGNEQYF

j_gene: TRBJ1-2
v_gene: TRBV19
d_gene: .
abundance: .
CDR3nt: TGTGCCAGTAGGTATGGTGGGGGAGGCTACACCTTC
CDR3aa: CASRYGGGGYTF

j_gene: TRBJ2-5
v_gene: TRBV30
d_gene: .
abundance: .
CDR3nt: TGTGCCTGGAGTGTACGTGCATACAAAGTTGGGGAGACCCAGTACTTC
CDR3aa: CAWSVRAYKVGETQYF

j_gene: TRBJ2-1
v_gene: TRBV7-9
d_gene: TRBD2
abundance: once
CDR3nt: TGTGCCAGCAGCTCGTCAGCGGGAGGCTATTACAATGAGCAGTTCTTC
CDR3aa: CASSSSAGGYYNEQFF

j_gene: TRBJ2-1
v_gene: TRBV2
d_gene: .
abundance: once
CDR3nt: TGTGCCAGCAGTCTTCCTCGGCACGGAGGCTCGGGCAATGAGCAGTTCTTC
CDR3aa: CASSLPRHGGSGNEQFF

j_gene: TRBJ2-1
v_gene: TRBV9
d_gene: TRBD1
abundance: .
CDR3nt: TGTGCCAGCAGCGTCGGGACAGAGATCCATGAGCAGTTCTTC
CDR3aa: CASSVGTEIHEQFF

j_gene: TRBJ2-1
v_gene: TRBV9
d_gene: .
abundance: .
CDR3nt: TGTGCCAGCAGCCCGGACGGCTCCTACAATGAGCAGTTCTTC
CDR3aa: CASSPDGSYNEQFF

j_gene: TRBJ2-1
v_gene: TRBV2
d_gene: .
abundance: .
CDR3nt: TGTGCCAGCAGAGCGGGACAGTCCCCTGGGAATGAGCAGTTCTTC
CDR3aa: CASRAGQSPGNEQFF

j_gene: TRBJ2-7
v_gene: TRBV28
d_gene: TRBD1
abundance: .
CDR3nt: TGTGCCAGCGGGCAGGGGGCAAGCGAGCAGTACTTC
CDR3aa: CASGQGASEQYF

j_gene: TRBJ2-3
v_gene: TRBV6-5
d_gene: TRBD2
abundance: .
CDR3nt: TGTGCCAGCAGTTACGCTAGCGGGAGTACAGATACGCAGTATTTT
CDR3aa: CASSYASGSTDTQYF

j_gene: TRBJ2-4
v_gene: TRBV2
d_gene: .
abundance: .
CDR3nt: TGTGCCAGCATCCCAAGGGGAGGCAACAACAAAAACATTCAGTACTTC
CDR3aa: CASIPRGGNNKNIQYF